The 12 T cell receptor beta chains listed next were all sequenced from one sample in a study of T cell changes during pregnancy in multiple sclerosis. Produced via immunoSEQ multiplex PCR; TCRdb's table is partial and in-frame only. The data hold roughly 84,000 clones, with 80% to 95% observed a single time. The sample in question was peripheral blood, obtained in the third trimester of pregnancy. These receptors originate from a female donor in good health, enrolled as a control in a pregnancy study.

The chain joins TRBV28 to TRBJ1-3; 7 positions agree with TRBD1. Per the germline V gene, CDR1 is MDHEN and CDR2 is SYDVKM. The CDR3 loop spans 14 amino acids. J lost 3 bases, V lost 7 bases, and 6 bases had no gene match. The CDR3 spells CASNNRGVGNTIYF. The CDR3 coding sequence is TGTGCCAGCAATAACAGGGGAGTTGGAAACACCATATATTTT.

This sequence joins TRBV15 and TRBJ2-7; D perhaps matches TRBD1 (6 bases). With 0 bases removed from V and 3 bases from J, the gap between germline ends came to 12 bases. The CDR3 consists of 15 residues. CDR1 is LNHNV and CDR2 is YYDKDF in the germline V gene (reference sequence). The CDR3 loop is CATSRDPSGVYEQYF. The DNA of the CDR3 is TGTGCCACCAGCAGAGATCCCTCAGGGGTCTACGAGCAGTACTTC.

This chain connects TRBV5-1 to TRBJ2-5; TRBD2 agrees at 7 bases. Germline trimming cut 0 bases from V and 5 bases from J; bases unmatched to any gene: 10. CDR3 length: 16 residues. Per germline, CDR1 SGHRS and CDR2 YFSETQ. CDR3 nucleotide sequence: TGCGCCAGCAGCTTGGTCGGCGCGGGAGCTGGGGAGACCCAGTACTTC. It codes for CASSLVGAGAGETQYF.

This chain joins TRBV7-6 and TRBJ2-1, with 9 bases identical to TRBD1. The CDR3 consists of 15 residues. V was pared by 4 bases and J by 4 bases, with 5 bases of the junction left unmatched. Germline V gives CDR1 SGHVS, CDR2 FNYEAQ. CDR3 DNA sequence: TGTGCCAGCAGCTCCACGACAGGGGGTTACAATGAGCAGTTCTTC. Amino acids: CASSSTTGGYNEQFF.

The V gene is TRBV4-1, the J gene TRBJ2-7; 10 nucleotides agree with TRBD2. This CDR3 spans 15 amino acids. Unmatched junction bases numbered 5, after V lost 4 bases and J lost 2 bases. Germline loops: CDR1 MGHRA, CDR2 YSYEKL. CDR3: CASSRTSGVTYEQYF. As DNA, the CDR3 is TGCGCCAGCAGCCGTACTAGCGGGGTTACCTACGAGCAGTACTTC.

This clone was detected once. The chain links TRBV7-2 to TRBJ2-7; 10 positions agree with TRBD2. The CDR3 is made up of 15 amino acids. Germline CDR1 and CDR2: SGHTA and FQGNSA. With V trimmed by 5 bases and J by 2 bases, 6 bases remained unmatched. In DNA, the CDR3 is TGTGCCAGCAGCCCGGGGACTAGCGAAACCTACGAGCAGTACTTC. Translating gives CASSPGTSETYEQYF.

This clone was seen a single time. V and J are TRBV19 and TRBJ2-7; 7 bases align to TRBD1. The CDR3 is 13 residues long. Germline V gene data show CDR1 as LNHDA and CDR2 as SQIVND (reference sequence). V shed 1 base and J 3 bases; nucleotides not matched to a gene: 0. CDR3 bases: TGTGCCAGTAGTATAGGGGACAGCTACGAGCAGTACTTC. Amino acids: CASSIGDSYEQYF.

V usage is TRBV5-1 and J usage is TRBJ2-3; 11 bases are shared with TRBD2. The germline gives CDR1 SGHRS, CDR2 YFSETQ. The CDR3 runs to 24 residues. The V and J ends lost 0 bases and 4 bases, in that order; junction bases with no gene match: 28. The CDR3 region is CASSLVVPRQLPGIAGGDPDTQYF. The CDR3 DNA reads TGCGCCAGCAGCTTGGTTGTCCCTCGACAACTGCCGGGTATAGCGGGAGGGGACCCAGATACGCAGTATTTT.

This clone showed up just once. The chain combines TRBV10-3 with TRBJ2-7, with unresolved D. Germline V gene sequence: CDR1 ENHRY, CDR2 SYGVKD. V was cut by 7 bases and J by 2 bases, with 12 bases left in between. This CDR3 is built from 13 residues. CDR3 DNA: TGTGCCATCAATCCCGGGTCCGCCTACGAGCAGTACTTC. Amino acid sequence: CAINPGSAYEQYF.

The V call is TRBV11-2, the J call TRBJ2-1; 7 nucleotides agree with TRBD2. Germline V gives CDR1 SGHAT, CDR2 FQNNGV. The ends lost 1 base at V and 6 bases at J; junction bases unmatched: 15. The CDR3 length is 18 residues. The CDR3 reads CASSLVPLEHSGSNEQFF. The CDR3 DNA is TGTGCCAGCAGCTTAGTCCCTCTGGAACATAGCGGGTCCAATGAGCAGTTCTTC.

The J gene is TRBJ1-1, the V gene TRBV19; D is unclear. V lost 6 bases and J lost 5, with 13 bases in between. The CDR3 sequence is 13 residues long. Germline V lookup: CDR1 LNHDA, CDR2 SQIVND (reference sequence). CDR3 DNA sequence: TGTGCCAGTAGCCCTGATGGTGAGACTGAAGCTTTCTTT. Translating it yields CASSPDGETEAFF.

This sequence joins TRBV5-4 and TRBJ2-2; tentatively, D is TRBD2 (5 bases). Trimming left V 3 bases short and J 8 bases short, with 14 bases between. The CDR3 runs to 14 residues. Germline V CDR1 and CDR2: SGHNT, YYREEE (reference sequence). The CDR3 coding sequence is TGTGCCAGCAGCTCTTGGACTGCGTCGGGGGAGCTGTTTTTT. Its translation is CASSSWTASGELFF.